A single sample is the source of the 18 T cell receptor beta chains below, sequenced in a study of cytomegalovirus exposure and HLA in healthy donors. Primers for the PCR totalled 60 Vbeta and 13 Jbeta. Assay: immunoSEQ multiplex PCR; the TCRdb copy retains only in-frame clones and omits some. This table holds about 120,000 clones, about 76% found once. Sequenced sample: PBMCs. These receptor sequences come from a woman aged 40 to 50 in good health and CMV-seronegative.

V and J are TRBV2 and TRBJ2-2; TRBD2 matches at 8 bases. This CDR3 comprises 14 residues. Unmatched junction bases numbered 11, after V lost 11 bases and J lost 6 bases. Germline loops: CDR1 SNHLY, CDR2 FYNNEI. CDR3 amino acids: CAGGRGVPAGELFF. The CDR3 nucleotides read TGTGCCGGGGGGCGGGGGGTTCCCGCCGGGGAGCTGTTTTTT.

The chain employs TRBV27 and TRBJ2-7, with TRBD1 matching 8 bases. Germline CDR1 and CDR2: MNHEY and SMNVEV (reference sequence). The trim removed 3 bases at V and 3 bases at J, leaving 1 base unmatched. This CDR3 has 13 residues. This CDR3 is CASSFGQGYEQYF. CDR3 coding DNA: TGTGCCAGCAGTTTTGGACAGGGCTACGAGCAGTACTTC.

The genes are TRBV4-1 and TRBJ2-7, with TRBD2 matching over 8 bases. Germline trimming cut 4 bases from V and 4 bases from J; bases unmatched to any gene: 6. This CDR3 contains 14 residues. CDR1 MGHRA and CDR2 YSYEKL come from the germline V gene. The CDR3 DNA sequence: TGCGCCAGCAGCCGCCCGGGGGGGGGATACGAGCAGTACTTC. It specifies CASSRPGGGYEQYF.

The chain combines TRBV7-2 with TRBJ2-1; possibly TRBD2 for D (6 bases). Germline CDR1 reads SGHTA; CDR2 reads FQGNSA. This CDR3 has 16 residues. The ends were cut back, 5 bases at V and 2 bases at J, with 16 bases in the middle. CDR3 sequence reads: CASSPGGTRAYNEQFF. The CDR3 DNA follows: TGTGCCAGCAGCCCGGGCGGGACCAGGGCCTACAATGAGCAGTTCTTC.

This sequence joins TRBV19 and TRBJ1-5; 7 bases align to TRBD1. The V gene's germline CDR1 is LNHDA and CDR2 SQIVND (reference sequence). V shed 5 bases, J shed 1 base, and the junction held 11 bases outside the gene matches. The CDR3 loop spans 17 amino acids. CDR3 sequence (DNA): TGTGCCAGTAGTGTGACATCAGGGGGATGGAGCAATCAGCCCCAGCATTTT. This gives the protein CASSVTSGGWSNQPQHF.

This chain links TRBV4-1 with TRBJ1-6; tentatively, D is TRBD1 (5 bases). V was cut by 2 bases and J by 6 bases, with 14 bases left in between. The CDR3 length is 16 residues. The germline gives CDR1 MGHRA, CDR2 YSYEKL. The CDR3 region is CASSQRADSSNSPLHF. The CDR3 DNA reads TGCGCCAGCAGCCAAAGGGCCGACAGTAGTAATTCACCCCTCCACTTT.

The V and J genes are TRBV6-5 and TRBJ2-5, with TRBD1 matching over 9 bases. Judging by the DNA end, TRBJ2-7 fits better; the J call may be wrong. From germline, CDR1 is MNHEY and CDR2 SVGAGI. The CDR3 has 16 amino acids. CDR3 protein: CASSYSRGTGLYEQYF. The CDR3 nucleotides read TGTGCCAGCAGTTACTCGAGGGGGACAGGGCTTTACGAGCAGTACTTC.

This chain links TRBV28 with TRBJ2-5; TRBD2 agrees at 7 bases. Germline V lookup: CDR1 MDHEN, CDR2 SYDVKM. This CDR3 has 15 residues. J gave up 3 bases and V 7 bases, and 11 bases lay outside the gene matches. The CDR3 is CASNPGGGYKETQYF. CDR3 in DNA: TGTGCCAGCAACCCCGGGGGAGGGTACAAAGAGACCCAGTACTTC.

The sample holds a few counts of this clone. The chain couples TRBV5-4 to TRBJ1-4, with D possibly matching TRBD1 (5 bases). CDR3 length: 15 amino acids. Looked up from germline, CDR1 is SGHNT and CDR2 is YYREEE (reference sequence). Trimming pared 3 bases from V and 0 bases from J, leaving 9 bases between. The CDR3: CASSSGQATNEKLFF. In DNA, the CDR3 is TGTGCCAGCAGCTCAGGACAAGCAACTAATGAAAAACTGTTTTTT. Full variable domain (outside the CDR3, taken from reference TRBV5-4 and TRBJ1-4): ETGVTQSPTHLIKTRGQQVTLRCSSQSGHNTVSWYQQALGQGPQFIFQYYREEENGRGNFPPRFSGLQFPNYSSELNVNALELDDSALYLCASSSGQATNEKLFFGSGTQLSVL.

The chain combines TRBV19 with TRBJ2-7, with 8 bases lining up with TRBD1. Unmatched junction bases numbered 16, after V lost 3 bases and J lost 3 bases. Germline V lookup: CDR1 LNHDA, CDR2 SQIVND (reference sequence). This CDR3 contains 18 residues. Here the CDR3 reads CASSMRNTPGQGVYEQYF. For the CDR3, the DNA is TGTGCCAGTAGTATGCGTAATACCCCCGGACAGGGCGTCTACGAGCAGTACTTC. Based on the CDR3 plus reference TRBV19 and TRBJ2-7, the full variable domain is DGGITQSPKYLFRKEGQNVTLSCEQNLNHDAMYWYRQDPGQGLRLIYYSQIVNDFQKGDIAEGYSVSREKKESFPLTVTSAQKNPTAFYLCASSMRNTPGQGVYEQYFGPGTRLTVT.

The V and J genes are TRBV9 and TRBJ2-1; 9 bases line up with TRBD2. Germline V gene data show CDR1 as SGDLS and CDR2 as YYNGEE. The V segment lost 3 bases and the J segment 5 bases; nucleotides outside the gene matches: 9. This CDR3 has 16 residues. CDR3 residues: CASSANGASGNNEQFF. The CDR3 bases are TGTGCCAGCAGCGCGAATGGGGCTAGCGGGAACAATGAGCAGTTCTTC.

This clone was seen only a few times. V is TRBV6-6 and J is TRBJ2-2; TRBD1 might be the D (6 bases). This CDR3 comprises 11 residues. Trimming left V 11 bases short and J 6 bases short, with 10 bases between. Germline V gene sequence: CDR1 MNHNY, CDR2 SVGAGI (reference sequence). In nucleotides, the CDR3 is TGTGCCCTAAGGGGGTCCGGGGAGCTGTTTTTT. Translated, it gives CALRGSGELFF.

The J gene is TRBJ1-1, the V gene TRBV14; maybe TRBD1 (6 bases). Germline lookup yields CDR1 SGHDN and CDR2 FVKESK. Trimming took 1 base from V and 11 from J, leaving 11 bases between them. The CDR3 loop spans 12 amino acids. The CDR3 DNA is TGTGCCAGCAGCCAAGGGGGGCGCGGGGCTTTCTTT. Translation: CASSQGGRGAFF.

This chain links TRBV9 with TRBJ1-1; unclear D gene. Germline V CDR1 and CDR2: SGDLS, YYNGEE. V dropped 7 bases and J dropped 3 bases, with 16 bases sitting between them. There are 14 residues in the CDR3. CDR3 in amino acids: CASSTLMRDTEAFF. The CDR3 nucleotides are TGTGCCAGCTCAACACTTATGAGGGACACTGAAGCTTTCTTT.

V and J are TRBV5-5 and TRBJ1-2, with D tentatively TRBD1 (5 bases). The CDR3 length is 15 residues. The V and J ends lost 3 bases and 2 bases respectively, with 14 bases between them. In germline, CDR1 is SGHKS, CDR2 YYEKEE (reference sequence). The CDR3 region has the DNA TGTGCCAGCAGCTCGGGGGTGGTTCTAAACTATGGCTACACCTTC. Protein sequence: CASSSGVVLNYGYTF.

V is TRBV5-1 and J is TRBJ2-1, with a weak D call TRBD2 (6 bases). The V end was cut by 1 base, the J end by 0 bases, with 14 bases between. The CDR3 is 17 residues long. Germline CDR1 is SGHRS and CDR2 is YFSETQ. The CDR3 DNA reads TGCGCCAGCAGCTTGTACTCTTCCGGGAGCTCCTACAATGAGCAGTTCTTC. The encoded protein is CASSLYSSGSSYNEQFF.

The chain is built from TRBV5-4 and TRBJ2-1; D is undetermined. The V end lost 0 bases, the J end lost 8 bases, and 9 bases lay between the germline ends. There are 13 residues in the CDR3. Germline loops: CDR1 SGHNT, CDR2 YYREEE (reference sequence). The CDR3 loop reads CASSLVSSDEQFF. The CDR3 region has the DNA TGTGCCAGCAGCTTGGTATCCAGCGATGAGCAGTTCTTC.

This clone is a singleton in its sample. The chain combines TRBV18 with TRBJ2-5; D remains unclear. This CDR3 region has 15 residues. V dropped 2 bases and J dropped 5 bases, with 15 bases sitting between them. Germline V gene sequence: CDR1 KGHSH, CDR2 LQKENI. Here the CDR3 reads CASSPSVRVGETQYF. The CDR3 bases are TGTGCCAGCTCACCAAGTGTTCGGGTCGGGGAGACCCAGTACTTC.